The 16 T cell receptor beta chains below were found in one sample sequenced in a study of glioma-infiltrating T cells. Amplification of TCR alpha and beta CDR3 regions from RNA used iRepertoire nested multiplex PCR. MiXCR, run by TCRdb on the multiplex PCR reads, gives a single entry per CDR3 protein. This table has roughly 100,000 distinct CDR3 sequences, around 29% appearing once. Sequences were obtained from glioma tissue, nonneoplastic brain tissue, or PBMCs (not recorded which). Source of these receptors: a human donor with low-grade glioma or glioblastoma, undergoing nonglioma brain surgery, or in good health (not recorded which).

A few counts support this clonotype. This CDR3 is CASTAAASTDTQYF. CDR3 DNA sequence: TGCGCCAGCACCGCGGCGGCTTCCACAGATACGCAGTATTTT. This sequence joins TRBV4-1 and TRBJ2-3; no clear D. In germline, CDR1 is MGHRA, CDR2 YSYEKL. The CDR3 is 14 residues long. The V and J ends lost 7 bases and 2 bases respectively, with 13 bases between them.

This clonotype was recorded once. Just one base apart from a much larger clone, this may be a read error. The chain links TRBV20-1 to TRBJ2-5; D call uncertain. The germline V gene has CDR1 DFQATT and CDR2 SNEGSKA (reference sequence). This CDR3 has 12 amino acids. CDR3 coding DNA: TGCAGTGCTAGAGAAACAACGGAGACCAAGTACTTC. It yields the protein CSARETTETKYF.

As to this clonotype: Since a much larger clone is just one base distant, this may be a read error. The genes are TRBV11-2 and TRBJ1-5; TRBD1 is a possible D gene (6 bases). The CDR3 is 15 amino acids. With 7 bases removed from V and 4 bases from J, the gap between germline ends came to 17 bases. Germline V gene lookup returns CDR1 SGHAT and CDR2 FQNNGV. CDR3 bases: TGTGCCAGCATCCCCCTGGACAGCCTTAATCAGCCCCAGCATTTT. As protein: CASIPLDSLNQPQHF.

This clonotype was seen just once. A much larger clone differs from this one at a single base, so this may be a read error. The J gene is TRBJ1-2, the V gene TRBV20-1, with 7 bases lining up with TRBD1. Germline V lookup: CDR1 DFQATT, CDR2 SNEGSKA (reference sequence). Unmatched junction bases numbered 10, after V lost 0 bases and J lost 12 bases. The CDR3 spans 13 residues. CDR3 DNA: TGCAGTGCTAGAGAGGGACAGCTCACCTCGAACACCTTC. It specifies CSAREGQLTSNTF.

The chain couples TRBV20-1 to TRBJ2-1; TRBD2 is a possible D gene (6 bases). There are 16 residues in the CDR3. Germline-derived CDR1 and CDR2 are DFQATT and SNEGSKA (reference sequence). The germline V and J ends were trimmed by 0 bases and 7 bases, with 19 bases remaining between them. The CDR3 reads CSARDPHRGTWNEQFF. CDR3 in DNA: TGCAGTGCTAGAGATCCTCATCGGGGGACGTGGAATGAGCAGTTCTTC.

This clonotype has more than one count but fewer than ten. The chain carries TRBV9 and TRBJ2-1; TRBD2 matches 8 bases. V shed 3 bases, J shed 4 bases, and the junction held 6 bases outside the gene matches. This CDR3 spans 15 amino acids. Germline V gene lookup returns CDR1 SGDLS and CDR2 YYNGEE. The CDR3 nucleotides read TGTGCCAGCAGCGCAAGCGGGGGTGGGTACAATGAGCAGTTCTTC. Translation gives CASSASGGGYNEQFF.

A note on this clonotype: With a much larger clone just one base away, this may be a read error. This rearrangement joins TRBV20-1 to TRBJ2-5; D perhaps matches TRBD2 (5 bases). The V gene lost 4 bases and the J gene lost 1 base, with 13 bases spanning the gap. The CDR3 extends over 14 amino acids. Germline CDR1 DFQATT, CDR2 SNEGSKA (reference sequence). The CDR3: CSAILGLSQETQYF. The DNA of the CDR3 is TGCAGTGCTATACTCGGACTCAGCCAAGAGACCCAGTACTTC.

In DNA, the CDR3 is TGCGCCAGCAGCCAAGATCCCCGGGACAGTGGAACTGAAGCTTTCTTT. It is translated as CASSQDPRDSGTEAFF. This chain uses TRBV4-1 with TRBJ1-1, with 7 bases aligning to TRBD1. The ends lost 0 bases at V and 5 bases at J; junction bases unmatched: 9. The CDR3 runs to 16 residues. Germline V CDR1 and CDR2: MGHRA, YSYEKL.

The chain couples TRBV12-3 or TRBV12-4 to TRBJ2-3; D perhaps matches TRBD1 (5 bases). Trimming removed 5 bases from V and 0 bases from J, with 15 bases in between. The CDR3 has 16 amino acids. The CDR3 DNA is TGTGCCAGCAGTCAGAGACAGCCATCTAGCACAGATACGCAGTATTTT. Its translation is CASSQRQPSSTDTQYF.

The table lists this clonotype with a few counts. The rearrangement joins TRBV7-2 to TRBJ2-4; 7 positions match TRBD1. J lost 7 bases, V lost 4 bases, and 16 bases had no gene match. This CDR3 is 17 amino acids long. Looked up from germline, CDR1 is SGHTA and CDR2 is FQGNSA. The CDR3 loop is CASSSTGVASIGNIQYF. The CDR3 bases are TGTGCCAGCAGCTCAACAGGGGTCGCCTCTATAGGTAACATTCAGTACTTC.

This clonotype was observed many times. The chain carries TRBV27 and TRBJ2-7; maybe TRBD2 (7 bases). Looked up from germline, CDR1 is MNHEY and CDR2 is SMNVEV (reference sequence). Trimming left V 2 bases short and J 8 bases short, with 22 bases between. CDR3 length equals 16 residues. The CDR3 DNA reads TGTGCCAGCAGTTTACGTTTAGGGGGGGCGGCTCTTAAGCAGTACTTC. Its protein is CASSLRLGGAALKQYF.

The chain links TRBV6-1 to TRBJ2-1; the D gene is possibly TRBD1 (6 bases). The CDR3 is 14 residues long. Germline assignment: CDR1 MNHNS and CDR2 SASEGT. Trimming took off 5 bases at V and 1 base at J, with 9 bases between the two ends. The CDR3 DNA reads as TGTGCCAGCAGTCAACAGGGATCCTACAATGAGCAGTTCTTC. Translating gives CASSQQGSYNEQFF.

This clonotype occurred a few times. The missing conserved phenylalanine or tryptophan at the end of this CDR3 makes a read error likely. This chain links TRBV20-1 with TRBJ2-5, with 7 nucleotides matching TRBD1. Losses at the gene ends were 5 bases for V and 2 bases for J; bases not matched to a gene: 8. This CDR3 is built from 14 residues. Per the germline V gene, CDR1 is DFQATT and CDR2 is SNEGSKA (reference sequence). Here the CDR3 DNA reads TGCAGTGCTGGTTCCGGGACAGTACAAGAGACCCAGTACCTC. This codes for CSAGSGTVQETQYL.

This clonotype was picked up many times. J is TRBJ2-3 and V is TRBV7-9; the D is unclear. Germline CDR1 and CDR2: SEHNR and FQNEAQ (reference sequence). Trimming left V 3 bases short and J 5 bases short, with 9 bases between. There are 13 residues in the CDR3. The CDR3 here is CASSFHLGDTQYF. The CDR3 region has the DNA TGTGCCAGCAGCTTCCACCTGGGAGATACGCAGTATTTT.

This clonotype has a count of ten or more. J is TRBJ2-7 and V is TRBV7-2; the match to TRBD2 covers 7 bases. Per the germline V gene, CDR1 is SGHTA and CDR2 is FQGNSA. Losses at the gene ends were 4 bases for V and 3 bases for J; bases not matched to a gene: 9. The CDR3 totals 15 residues. CDR3 amino acids: CASSYVASGVYEQYF. DNA of the CDR3: TGTGCCAGCAGCTACGTGGCTAGCGGAGTCTACGAGCAGTACTTC.

This clonotype has a count of ten or more. The rearrangement links TRBV4-3 to TRBJ2-1; D call uncertain. The CDR3 contains 13 residues. Germline assignment: CDR1 LGHNA and CDR2 YSLEER. V was cut by 0 bases and J by 3 bases, with 3 bases left in between. The CDR3 reads CASSQEVYNEQFF. The CDR3 DNA is TGCGCCAGCAGCCAAGAGGTCTACAATGAGCAGTTCTTC.